Described below is a single TCR beta chain sequence and its context. This specimen belongs to a study of blood T cell repertoires in COVID-19. Turning to the study itself: Researchers got acute and convalescent COVID-19 samples from the United States, Italy and Spain.

CDR1 and CDR2 from the germline V gene are MNHEY and SMNVEV (reference sequence). CDR3 size: 16 residues. V lost 6 bases, J lost 10 bases, and 13 bases stayed unmatched. How the authors handled the data: Estimated nucleated cell counts came from reference gene primer amplification. Assay used: immunoSEQ multiplex PCR; TCRdb lists only in-frame clones, some missing. The V and J calls and clone size are taken from that table; D and trimming were inferred from the DNA. In the table there are fewer than 300,000 clones, 80% to 90% of which are singletons. This receptor was obtained from a woman in her thirties or forties who had recovered from COVID-19. Sequencing was carried out using peripheral blood. The chain is built from TRBV27 and TRBJ1-6; TRBD1 matches 9 bases. The CDR3 protein is CASSHFLTGGESPLHF. The CDR3 region has the DNA TGTGCCAGCAGCCATTTTCTGACAGGGGGGGAGTCACCCCTCCACTTT.